The 12 T cell receptor beta chains below all came from one sample that was sequenced in a study of T cells in Graves' hyperthyroidism and ophthalmopathy. TCR beta CDR3 regions were amplified from RNA. In the first-round RT-PCR of the TCR CDR3, the HTBI primer set was used. Via MiXCR, TCRdb re-called the multiplex PCR reads, giving one row per CDR3 protein. This table holds more than 650,000 distinct CDR3 sequences, less than 15% found once. Sequencing was performed on blood. These receptors came from a woman between 18 and 29 years old with Graves' hyperthyroidism.

The table lists this clonotype with a few counts. The chain employs TRBV6-5 and TRBJ1-5, with 9 bases aligning to TRBD1. Germline values: CDR1 MNHEY, CDR2 SVGAGI. CDR3 length: 16 residues. V trimming: 0 bases; J trimming: 7 bases; junction bases outside the gene matches: 7. The CDR3 region has the DNA TGTGCCAGCAGTTACTCGGAACAGGGGGCGGGACAGCCCCAGCATTTT. Amino acid sequence: CASSYSEQGAGQPQHF.

This clonotype was counted once. A read error likely explains this, since a far larger clone differs by one base. The chain joins TRBV7-2 to TRBJ1-1; maybe TRBD1 (5 bases). The germline CDR1 and CDR2 sequences are SGHTA and FQGNSA. CDR3 size: 13 residues. The CDR3, as DNA: TGTGCCAGCAGCTTCCAGGGTTCCACTGAAGCTTGCTTT. Translation: CASSFQGSTEACF.

This clonotype has a handful of counts. The chain employs TRBV4-1 and TRBJ2-1, with TRBD1 identical over 8 bases. V lost 4 bases to trimming and J lost 3 bases; unmatched junction nucleotides: 8. Per germline, CDR1 MGHRA and CDR2 YSYEKL. The CDR3 has 16 amino acids. The CDR3: CASSPPQGAVYNEQFF. CDR3 sequence (DNA): TGCGCCAGCAGCCCCCCCCAGGGGGCGGTCTACAATGAGCAGTTCTTC.

There are a few counts of this clonotype. The rearrangement joins TRBV4-1 to TRBJ2-7; D assignment may be TRBD1 or TRBD2 (5 bases each). The V end lost 2 bases, the J end lost 0 bases, and 11 bases lay between the germline ends. The CDR3 is 15 amino acids. Germline lookup yields CDR1 MGHRA and CDR2 YSYEKL. CDR3 sequence reads: CASSQRDGISYEQYF. The CDR3 nucleotides are TGCGCCAGCAGCCAACGGGACGGGATCTCCTACGAGCAGTACTTC.

The gene calls are TRBV6-2 or TRBV6-3 and TRBJ1-6, with TRBD1 as a possible D gene (6 bases). CDR1 and CDR2 from the germline V gene are MNHEY and SVGEGT. CDR3 length: 13 residues. Between the trimmed V and J ends, which lost 6 bases and 8 bases, there was a span of 11 bases. CDR3 loop: CASRQGLDSPLHF. For the CDR3, the DNA is TGTGCCAGCAGACAGGGTCTGGATTCACCCCTCCACTTT.

This clonotype came up a few times. One end of the junction fails to match germline, which may point to a read error. V usage is TRBV20-1 and J usage is TRBJ2-1, with TRBD2 matching 9 bases. Germline V gene data show CDR1 as DFQATT and CDR2 as SNEGSKA (reference sequence). The CDR3 covers 17 residues. The CDR3 is CSARGLAGRHSYNEQFF. The CDR3 coding sequence is TGCAGTGCCAGAGGGCTAGCGGGACGACACTCCTACAATGAGCAGTTCTTC.

The genes are TRBV11-2 and TRBJ2-4; D unresolved. The J call is in doubt because the DNA end fits TRBJ2-1 better. This CDR3 has 16 amino acids. Germline CDR1 and CDR2: SGHAT and FQNNGV. The CDR3 sequence is CASSEDKMVAKNIQFF. The CDR3 DNA sequence: TGTGCCAGCAGCGAGGATAAAATGGTAGCCAAAAACATTCAGTTCTTC.

This clonotype appeared many times. J is TRBJ2-5 and V is TRBV11-2; possibly TRBD2 for D (5 bases). Germline V gives CDR1 SGHAT, CDR2 FQNNGV. The CDR3 totals 14 residues. Trimming shortened V by 3 bases and J by 3 bases, and 11 bases separated the two germline ends. The chain's CDR3 is CASSFPGGKETQYF. The CDR3 nucleotides are TGTGCCAGCAGCTTCCCCGGAGGAAAAGAGACCCAGTACTTC.

This clonotype was counted a few times. V gene TRBV9 combines with J gene TRBJ1-1; the D is unclear. The CDR3 has 11 residues. Germline V gene lookup returns CDR1 SGDLS and CDR2 YYNGEE. The germline V and J ends were trimmed by 4 bases and 11 bases, with 12 bases remaining between them. The DNA of the CDR3 is TGTGCCAGCAGCCCATGCGGGGAGGCTTTCTTT. Protein product: CASSPCGEAFF.

The V call is TRBV4-1, the J call TRBJ2-6; D possibly corresponds to TRBD2 (6 bases). The CDR3 has 18 amino acids. In germline, CDR1 is MGHRA, CDR2 YSYEKL. V lost 3 bases, J lost 1 base, and 16 bases lay in between. The CDR3 loop reads CASSHTKGGVSGANVLTF. CDR3 nucleotides: TGCGCCAGCAGCCACACCAAAGGAGGGGTTTCTGGGGCCAACGTCCTGACTTTC.

The chain recombines TRBV3-1 with TRBJ2-1; D might be TRBD2 (5 bases). The CDR3 has 13 amino acids. Trimming stripped 3 bases from V and 8 bases from J, with 11 bases between. Germline V gene lookup returns CDR1 LGHDT and CDR2 YNNKEL (reference sequence). The CDR3 DNA follows: TGTGCCAGCAGCCATGACTACACTTATGAGCAGTTCTTC. This codes for CASSHDYTYEQFF.

This clonotype was counted ten times or more. This sequence joins TRBV12-3 or TRBV12-4 and TRBJ2-3; 8 positions match TRBD1. The CDR3 consists of 18 residues. J lost 4 bases, V lost 6 bases, and 18 bases had no gene match. The DNA for the CDR3 is TGTGCCAGCAGCAAGGGGGACAGGTTCTATTCCGGCGCAGATACGCAGTATTTT. It specifies CASSKGDRFYSGADTQYF.